This TCR beta chain was sequenced during a study of blood T cell repertoires in COVID-19. Turning to the study itself: Whether acute or convalescent, the COVID-19 samples came from the United States, Italy and Spain. In each case, the material was cDNA or gDNA derived from T cells, B-cell-depleted T cells, or PBMCs.

Between the trimmed V and J ends, which lost 0 bases and 0 bases, there was a span of 18 bases. The CDR3 runs 20 residues. Germline CDR1 MGHRA, CDR2 YSYEKL. Original analysis: For nucleated cells, counts were estimated from reference gene primer amplification. The table came from immunoSEQ multiplex PCR; TCRdb's copy has only in-frame clones and leaves some out. For V, J and clone size, that table is used; D and trimming come from the DNA. The sample lists around 140,000 clones, about 86% seen once, with about 8.4% in the top ten. The sequence derives from a woman in her sixties or seventies with active or convalescent COVID-19. Source material: peripheral blood. The chain recombines TRBV4-1 with TRBJ2-6; perhaps TRBD1 as D (6 bases). The CDR3 loop reads CASSQDLTGPLDSGANVLTF. Written as DNA, the CDR3 is TGCGCCAGCAGCCAAGATTTGACAGGCCCTTTGGACTCTGGGGCCAACGTCCTGACTTTC.